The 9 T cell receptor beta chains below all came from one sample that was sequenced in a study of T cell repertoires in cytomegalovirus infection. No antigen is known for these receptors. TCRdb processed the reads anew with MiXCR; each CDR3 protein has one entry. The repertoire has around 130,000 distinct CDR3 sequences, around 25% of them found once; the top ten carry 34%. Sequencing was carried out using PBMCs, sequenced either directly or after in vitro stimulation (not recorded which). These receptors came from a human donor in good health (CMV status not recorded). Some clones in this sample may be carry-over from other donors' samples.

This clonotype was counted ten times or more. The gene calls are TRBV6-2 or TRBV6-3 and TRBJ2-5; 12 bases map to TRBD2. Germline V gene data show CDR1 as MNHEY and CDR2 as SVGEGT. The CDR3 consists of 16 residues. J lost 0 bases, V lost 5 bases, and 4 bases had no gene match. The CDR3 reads CASSRGLAGNQETQYF. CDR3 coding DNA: TGTGCCAGCAGTCGCGGACTAGCGGGGAACCAAGAGACCCAGTACTTC.

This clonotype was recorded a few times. The CDR3 loop reads CAWKSKANEKLFF. The CDR3 region has the DNA TGTGCCTGGAAAAGTAAGGCTAATGAAAAACTGTTTTTT. The chain has TRBV30 and TRBJ1-4, with D unclear. The CDR3 length is 13 residues. Germline V gives CDR1 GTSNPN, CDR2 SVGIG (reference sequence). The ends were cut back, 4 bases at V and 3 bases at J, with 9 bases in the middle. Together with reference TRBV30 and TRBJ1-4, the CDR3 gives the full variable domain: SQTIHQWPATLVQPVGSPLSLECTVEGTSNPNLYWYRQAAGRGLQLLFYSVGIGQISSEVPQNLSASRPQDRQFILSSKKLLLSDSGFYLCAWKSKANEKLFFGSGTQLSVL.

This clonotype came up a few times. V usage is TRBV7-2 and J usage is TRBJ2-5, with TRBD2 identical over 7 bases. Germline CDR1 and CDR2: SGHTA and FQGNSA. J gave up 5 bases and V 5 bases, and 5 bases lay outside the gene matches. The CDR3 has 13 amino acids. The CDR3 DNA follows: TGTGCCAGCAGCCCCCCCGGGGGGGAGACCCAGTACTTC. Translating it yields CASSPPGGETQYF.

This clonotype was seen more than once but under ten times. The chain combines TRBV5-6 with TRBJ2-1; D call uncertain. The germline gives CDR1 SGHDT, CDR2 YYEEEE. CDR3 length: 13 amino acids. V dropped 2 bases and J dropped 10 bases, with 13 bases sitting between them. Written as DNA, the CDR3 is TGTGCCAGCAGCTTCCCCGGCCTCTACGAGCAGTTCTTC. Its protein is CASSFPGLYEQFF.

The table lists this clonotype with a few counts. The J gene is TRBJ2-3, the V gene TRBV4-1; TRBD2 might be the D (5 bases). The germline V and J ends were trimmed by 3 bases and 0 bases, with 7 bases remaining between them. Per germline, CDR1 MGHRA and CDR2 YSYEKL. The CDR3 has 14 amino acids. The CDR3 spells CASSQVASTDTQYF. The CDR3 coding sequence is TGCGCCAGCAGCCAGGTAGCGAGCACAGATACGCAGTATTTT.

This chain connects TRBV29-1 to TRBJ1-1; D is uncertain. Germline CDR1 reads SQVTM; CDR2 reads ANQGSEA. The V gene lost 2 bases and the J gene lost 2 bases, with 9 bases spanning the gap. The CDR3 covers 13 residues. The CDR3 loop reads CSVEKAGNTEAFF. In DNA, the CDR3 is TGCAGCGTTGAAAAGGCGGGTAACACTGAAGCTTTCTTT. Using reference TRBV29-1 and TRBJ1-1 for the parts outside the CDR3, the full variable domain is SAVISQKPSRDICQRGTSLTIQCQVDSQVTMMFWYRQQPGQSLTLIATANQGSEATYESGFVIDKFPISRPNLTFSTLTVSNMSPEDSSIYLCSVEKAGNTEAFFGQGTRLTVV.

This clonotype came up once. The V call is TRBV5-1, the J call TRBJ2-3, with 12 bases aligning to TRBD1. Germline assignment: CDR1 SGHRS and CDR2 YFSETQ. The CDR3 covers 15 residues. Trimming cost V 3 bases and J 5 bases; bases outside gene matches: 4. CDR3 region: CASSSGQGAEDTQYF. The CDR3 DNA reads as TGCGCCAGCAGCTCGGGACAGGGGGCTGAAGATACGCAGTATTTT. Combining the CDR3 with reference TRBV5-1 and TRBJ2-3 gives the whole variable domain KAGVTQTPRYLIKTRGQQVTLSCSPISGHRSVSWYQQTPGQGLQFLFEYFSETQRNKGNFPGRFSGRQFSNSRSEMNVSTLELGDSALYLCASSSGQGAEDTQYFGPGTRLTVL.

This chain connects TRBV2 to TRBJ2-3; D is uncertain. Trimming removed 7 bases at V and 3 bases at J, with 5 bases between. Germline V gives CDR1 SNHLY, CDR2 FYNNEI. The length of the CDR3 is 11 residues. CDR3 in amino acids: CASKTTDTQYF. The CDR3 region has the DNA TGTGCCAGCAAAACTACAGATACGCAGTATTTT.

CDR3 coding DNA: TGTGCCAGCAGTTACCGACTACCCGGGGAGCTGTTTTTT. It specifies CASSYRLPGELFF. This sequence joins TRBV6-6 and TRBJ2-2, with D maybe TRBD2 (5 bases). The CDR3 contains 13 residues. V lost 2 bases to trimming and J lost 6 bases, with 7 bases between them. Germline assignment: CDR1 MNHNY and CDR2 SVGAGI (reference sequence).